A selection of T cell receptor beta chains follows, all from one sample in a study of blood T cell repertoires in COVID-19. Assay used: immunoSEQ multiplex PCR; TCRdb lists only in-frame clones, some missing. The sample shows some 210,000 clones, roughly 86% of them seen only once. The sequencing sample was made of peripheral blood. The origin of the receptors is a woman aged 35 to 49 with acute or convalescent COVID-19. Each CDR3 is given with its conserved first and last residue. D genes are given only for firm matches. The listing skips clone size in some rows; elsewhere it reads once, few, many or a size class.

NA	TRBV24-1	TRBJ1-4	NA	TGTGCCACCAGTTTGACAGCAACGGGGGATGAAAAACTGTTTTTT	CATSLTATGDEKLFF
TRBD1	TRBV10-2	TRBJ1-2	NA	TGCGCCAGCAGTGACTCCCGACAGGGGGATGGCTACACCTTC	CASSDSRQGDGYTF
TRBD2	TRBV11-3	TRBJ2-7	NA	TGTGCCAGCAGCTCCGGGACTAGCGGCGTCTACGAGCAGTACTTC	CASSSGTSGVYEQYF
TRBD1	TRBV5-8	TRBJ1-5	NA	TGTGCCAGCAGCTCCTTCTACCGGGACAGGGATCATAGCAATCAGCCCCAGCATTTT	CASSSFYRDRDHSNQPQHF
TRBD2	TRBV4-2	TRBJ2-3	NA	TGTGCCAGCAGCCAAGCGAGCGGGGGCTCAGATACGCAGTATTTT	CASSQASGGSDTQYF
TRBD2	TRBV18	TRBJ2-7	NA	TGTGCCAGCTCACCCCGGACTAGCGGGAATCTGGGCGAGCAGTACTTC	CASSPRTSGNLGEQYF
TRBD2	TRBV10-3	TRBJ2-3	NA	TGTGCCATCAGAGATAGCGGGGGGGCTGGCACAGATACGCAGTATTTT	CAIRDSGGAGTDTQYF
NA	TRBV3-1/TRBV3-2	TRBJ1-1	few	TGTGCCAGCAGCCAAGGCGGAGTGAACACTGAAGCTTTCTTT	CASSQGGVNTEAFF
NA	TRBV13	TRBJ2-6	NA	TGTGCCAGCAGTCTGGGAAGGGGTGGGTCTGGGGCCAACGTCCTGACTTTC	CASSLGRGGSGANVLTF
TRBD1	TRBV2	TRBJ2-1	NA	TGTGCCAGCAGGCCGGTGACAGGGTACAATGAGCAGTTCTTC	CASRPVTGYNEQFF
TRBD2	TRBV9	TRBJ2-1	NA	TGTGCCAGCAGCGCCCTAAGCGGGGGGAACTACAATGAGCAGTTCTTC	CASSALSGGNYNEQFF
NA	TRBV6-6	TRBJ1-5	NA	TGTGCCAGCAGTCGGGGCGAAAAGGGGGAGCGGCCCCAGCATTTT	CASSRGEKGERPQHF
NA	TRBV12-3/TRBV12-4	TRBJ1-2	few	TGTGCCAGCAGTTTGGGGCAGCTCTATGGCTACACCTTC	CASSLGQLYGYTF
TRBD1	TRBV5-5	TRBJ2-7	NA	TGTGCCAGCAGCTTGGAACTGTCTCCACCGACAGGGATGTACGAGCAGTACTTC	CASSLELSPPTGMYEQYF
NA	TRBV11-2	TRBJ2-1	NA	TGTGCCAGCAGCCCTTCACTAGGCCGTTACTACAATGAGCAGTTCTTC	CASSPSLGRYYNEQFF
NA	TRBV7-2	TRBJ1-2	NA	TGTGCCAGCAGCTACGACTTACGGGGTTCCCTAGGTTTCTATGGCTACACCTTC	CASSYDLRGSLGFYGYTF
NA	TRBV20-1	TRBJ2-5	NA	TGCAGTGCGTTGATAGTGGAGACCCAGTACTTC	CSALIVETQYF
NA	TRBV5-1	TRBJ1-6	NA	TGCGCCAGCAGCTTGGGGGGGGACGAGAGCCTCCACTTT	CASSLGGDESLHF
NA	TRBV5-8	TRBJ1-6	NA	TGTGCCAGCAGCTGGGGGCAGAATAATTCACCCCTCCACTTT	CASSWGQNNSPLHF
TRBD1	TRBV6-6	TRBJ1-5	NA	TGTGCCACTGGACAGGGACAGAATCAGCCCCAGCATTTT	CATGQGQNQPQHF
TRBD1	TRBV19	TRBJ2-7	few	TGTGCCAGTAGTATACGGGACAGGGTTTCCTACGAGCAGTACTTC	CASSIRDRVSYEQYF
TRBD1	TRBV25-1	TRBJ2-3	NA	TGTGCCAGCACCGGGACAGGGTTTAGCACAGATACGCAGTATTTT	CASTGTGFSTDTQYF
NA	TRBV6-4	TRBJ2-1	many	TGTGCCAGCAGTGACGTCGGGGCGGGGCACAATGAGCAGTTCTTC	CASSDVGAGHNEQFF
NA	TRBV6-2/TRBV6-3	TRBJ1-1	NA	TGTGCCAGCAGTTTGGGACTCCTGAACACTGAAGCTTTCTTT	CASSLGLLNTEAFF
NA	TRBV4-1	TRBJ2-5	NA	TGCGCCAGCAGCCAAGGGCTCGGAACCCCGGGGTTCCAAGAGACCCAGTACTTC	CASSQGLGTPGFQETQYF
TRBD1	TRBV11-3	TRBJ2-2	NA	TGTGCCAGCAGCCGGGACAGGGGGGACACCGGGGAGCTGTTTTTT	CASSRDRGDTGELFF
NA	TRBV4-2	TRBJ1-1	NA	TGTGCCAGCAGCCAAGGGGGACTTCGGCAGAACACTGAAGCTTTCTTT	CASSQGGLRQNTEAFF